What follows are 2 T cell receptor beta chains derived from one specimen sequenced in a study of CD8 T cells in Susac syndrome. The RNA, about 0.5 to 1 ug, was put through reverse transcription using random hexamers. TCRdb passed the immunoSEQ multiplex PCR reads through MiXCR, listing each CDR3 protein once. The sample lists some 110,000 distinct CDR3 sequences, 95% to 96% occurring once. Sequencing was done on a sample of CD4+ T cells from PBMCs. The receptor set was obtained from a human donor with Susac syndrome.

The CDR3, as DNA: TGCAGCGTTGAAACACAGTCTGGAGGCTACACCTTC. Translating gives CSVETQSGGYTF. The V call is TRBV29-1, the J call TRBJ1-2; unclear D gene. Trimming left V 2 bases short and J 8 bases short, with 12 bases between. Germline V CDR1 and CDR2: SQVTM, ANQGSEA. This CDR3 is 12 amino acids long.

The V gene is TRBV28, the J gene TRBJ1-5; the match to TRBD1 covers 11 bases. CDR1 is MDHEN and CDR2 is SYDVKM in the germline V gene. Trimming cost V 6 bases and J 6 bases; bases outside gene matches: 4. The CDR3 contains 14 residues. CDR3 in amino acids: CASREDRGRQPQHF. DNA for the CDR3: TGTGCCAGCAGAGAGGACAGGGGGCGTCAGCCCCAGCATTTT.